This T cell receptor (beta chain) was identified during a study of blood T cell repertoires in COVID-19. Study overall: Italy, Spain and the United States were the sources of the convalescent and acute COVID-19 samples. Sources were T cells, B-cell-depleted T cells, or PBMCs; the material itself was cDNA or gDNA.

Ages ranged from 18 to 89 years, with residence in around 24 US areas. Germline V lookup: CDR1 LGHDT, CDR2 YNNKEL (reference sequence). V gave up 1 base and J gave up 6 bases, with 12 bases separating them. This CDR3 is 15 amino acids long. This clone was seen just once. Here immunoSEQ multiplex PCR was the method, and the copy in TCRdb shows in-frame clones only, minus some. The sample contains around 190,000 clones, 87% of which appear only once. This rearrangement joins TRBV3-1 (or the pseudogene TRBV3-2) to TRBJ2-2; TRBD2 is a possible D gene (6 bases). The sequenced sample was PBMCs or T cells enriched from blood (not recorded which). The TCR originated in a man between 18 and 35 years old with acute COVID-19. The CDR3 sequence: CASSQVMGGAGELFF. The CDR3 nucleotides are TGTGCCAGCAGCCAAGTGATGGGAGGCGCCGGGGAGCTGTTTTTT.